A selection of T cell receptor beta chains follows, all from one sample in a study of T-cell reconstitution after alpha-beta-depleted transplantation in children. TCRdb itself ran the PCR reads through MiXCR, one entry per CDR3 protein. The sample lists about 150,000 distinct CDR3 sequences; 8.5% to 14% were seen once. The source was PBMCs, collected before TCRalphabeta/CD19-depleted stem cell transplant. The receptors were gathered from a boy aged 2-9 years with acute myeloid leukemia, due to receive a stem cell transplant. Each CDR3 is given with its conserved first and last residue. Fields, in order: V gene, D gene, J gene, CDR3 length, clone size, CDR3 protein, CDR3 DNA. A D gene is named only where the DNA matches it firmly. Not every row has a clone size; where given, it reads once, few, many or a size class.

TRBV6-5	TRBD1	TRBJ1-4	17	NA	CASSYDRVSVTNEKLFF	TGTGCCAGCAGTTACGACAGGGTCAGCGTAACTAATGAAAAACTGTTTTTT
TRBV9	TRBD2	TRBJ2-1	15	many	CASSGSGTSGNEQFF	TGTGCCAGCAGCGGATCCGGGACTAGCGGGAATGAGCAGTTCTTC
TRBV3-1	TRBD2	TRBJ2-1	15	few	CASTFRLAGLSEQFF	TGTGCCAGCACCTTTAGACTAGCGGGGTTAAGCGAGCAGTTCTTC
TRBV11-2	NA	TRBJ2-7	11	many	CASSWTNEQYF	TGTGCCAGCAGCTGGACCAACGAGCAGTACTTC
TRBV6-1	TRBD1	TRBJ2-3	17	many	CASTDPTGGYSTDTQYF	TGTGCCAGCACAGATCCTACAGGGGGCTATAGCACAGATACGCAGTATTTT
TRBV7-9	NA	TRBJ2-5	14	many	CASSLGGPWEAQYF	TGTGCCAGCAGCTTAGGCGGCCCTTGGGAGGCCCAGTACTTC
TRBV20-1	TRBD2	TRBJ2-3	16	many	CSAAILAGGPADTQYF	TGCAGTGCTGCTATACTAGCGGGAGGGCCAGCAGATACGCAGTATTTT
TRBV5-5	NA	TRBJ2-1	16	many	CASSLRVVGSYNEQFF	TGTGCCAGCAGCCTCCGGGTTGTCGGGTCCTACAATGAGCAGTTCTTC
TRBV5-1	NA	TRBJ2-5	12	many	CASSSPWETQYF	TGCGCCAGCAGCTCTCCATGGGAGACCCAGTACTTC
TRBV20-1	NA	TRBJ1-6	16	many	CSARRADSGGNSPLHF	TGCAGTGCTAGGCGGGCGGACAGCGGGGGGAATTCACCCCTCCACTTT
TRBV6-5	TRBD1	TRBJ1-1	18	many	CASSFSTGATLRGAEAFF	TGTGCCAGCAGTTTCTCAACAGGGGCCACCCTTAGGGGAGCTGAAGCTTTCTTT
TRBV20-1	NA	TRBJ2-1	14	many	CSAAGTIFPNEQFF	TGCAGTGCTGCAGGGACAATTTTCCCCAATGAGCAGTTCTTC
TRBV20-1	NA	TRBJ2-1	13	many	CSASIGGSNEQFF	TGCAGTGCTAGTATTGGGGGTTCCAATGAGCAGTTCTTC
TRBV20-1	TRBD1	TRBJ1-5	15	many	CSATRRDRINQPQHF	TGCAGTGCCACCCGAAGGGACAGGATAAATCAGCCCCAGCATTTT
TRBV7-9	NA	TRBJ2-5	14	many	CASSSRLNQETQYF	TGTGCCAGCAGCTCGAGACTGAACCAAGAGACCCAGTACTTC
TRBV7-3	NA	TRBJ2-6	16	few	CASSLRGGAGANVLTF	TGTGCCAGCAGCCTAAGGGGCGGGGCTGGGGCCAACGTCCTGACTTTC
TRBV20-1	TRBD2	TRBJ2-3	18	many	CSARDSEGTSGSVDTQYF	TGCAGTGCTAGAGACTCGGAGGGGACTAGCGGGAGTGTAGATACGCAGTATTTT
TRBV5-1	NA	TRBJ2-3	16	many	CASSLAVGGRTDTQYF	TGCGCCAGCAGCTTGGCCGTCGGGGGGCGCACAGATACGCAGTATTTT
TRBV7-7	NA	TRBJ2-5	13	many	CASNLGGQETQYF	TGTGCTAGCAACCTCGGGGGACAAGAGACCCAGTACTTC
TRBV18	TRBD1	TRBJ1-6	15	many	CASSTGQGANSPLHF	TGTGCCAGCTCAACAGGACAGGGGGCCAATTCACCCCTCCACTTT
TRBV7-9	TRBD2	TRBJ2-3	15	many	CASRTRDYRSDTQYF	TGTGCCAGCAGGACCCGGGACTACCGCTCAGATACGCAGTATTTT
TRBV6-5	NA	TRBJ1-1	14	many	CASSTQTVNTEAFF	TGTGCCAGCAGTACCCAGACGGTGAACACTGAAGCTTTCTTT
TRBV5-2	NA	TRBJ1-2	13	few	CARGPGVTPGYTF	TGTGCCAGGGGCCCCGGGGTAACCCCAGGCTACACCTTC
TRBV30	NA	TRBJ2-3	14	many	CAWSVRGYTDTQYF	TGTGCCTGGAGTGTACGGGGTTACACAGATACGCAGTATTTT
TRBV10-3	TRBD2	TRBJ2-1	20	many	CAISIASGLAGVRNHNEQFF	TGTGCCATCAGTATAGCGTCGGGCCTAGCGGGGGTCAGGAACCACAATGAGCAGTTCTTC
TRBV19	NA	TRBJ1-6	14	NA	CASSIPGTNSPLHF	TGTGCCAGTAGTATCCCGGGGACTAATTCACCCCTCCACTTT
TRBV5-1	NA	TRBJ2-1	14	few	CASSLAPRQQAAFF	TGCGCCAGCAGCTTGGCACCGCGACAGCAGGCGGCCTTCTTC
TRBV5-4	NA	TRBJ2-7	15	many	CASSPGPASSYEQYF	TGTGCCAGCAGCCCCGGACCGGCGAGCTCCTACGAGCAGTACTTC
TRBV20-1	NA	TRBJ1-1	14	many	CSARDWRMNTEAFF	TGCAGTGCTAGAGATTGGCGTATGAACACTGAAGCTTTCTTT
TRBV4-1	NA	TRBJ2-7	16	many	CASSQGRGLSPWEQYF	TGCGCCAGCAGCCAAGGACGGGGACTCTCCCCTTGGGAGCAGTACTTC
TRBV5-5	TRBD1	TRBJ1-2	19	many	CASSGGPTGDTGWYYGYTF	TGTGCCAGCAGCGGGGGGCCAACAGGGGACACGGGATGGTACTATGGCTACACCTTC
TRBV3-1	TRBD1	TRBJ2-7	16	many	CASSQGFGTGRSEQYF	TGTGCCAGCAGCCAAGGTTTTGGGACAGGCCGCAGTGAGCAGTACTTC
TRBV5-1	NA	TRBJ2-2	13	many	CASSGGNTGELFF	TGCGCCAGCAGCGGAGGGAACACCGGGGAGCTGTTTTTT
TRBV11-2	TRBD2	TRBJ2-1	15	many	CASSYRTSEGNEQFF	TGTGCCAGCAGCTACCGGACTAGCGAGGGCAATGAGCAGTTCTTC
TRBV29-1	NA	TRBJ1-2	16	many	CSVEDRGRDLNYGYTF	TGCAGCGTTGAAGATCGGGGCAGGGATCTTAACTATGGCTACACCTTC
TRBV6-5	NA	TRBJ2-2	11	many	CASSGSRELFF	TGTGCCTCAAGCGGGTCCAGGGAGCTGTTTTTT
TRBV6-6	NA	TRBJ1-5	12	many	CASSYLDQPQHF	TGTGCCAGCAGTTACTTAGATCAGCCCCAGCATTTT
TRBV20-1	TRBD2	TRBJ2-2	15	many	CSASSLAVNTGELFF	TGCAGTGCTAGTAGTCTAGCGGTGAACACCGGGGAGCTGTTTTTT
TRBV7-3	NA	TRBJ2-1	17	many	CASSLVGLGTIYNEQFF	TGTGCCAGCAGCTTAGTTGGGCTGGGGACAATTTACAATGAGCAGTTCTTC
TRBV3-1	TRBD2	TRBJ2-5	15	many	CASSQDREAQETQYF	TGTGCCAGCAGCCAAGACCGGGAGGCACAAGAGACCCAGTACTTC
TRBV20-1	TRBD2	TRBJ2-7	17	NA	CSASSGTSRSMVYEQYF	TGCAGTGCCAGTTCCGGGACTAGCAGGAGCATGGTATACGAGCAATACTTC
TRBV20-1	NA	TRBJ1-2	16	many	CSARDMASSPNYGYTF	TGCAGTGCTAGAGATATGGCTTCCAGCCCTAACTATGGCTACACCTTC
TRBV18	NA	TRBJ1-5	15	NA	CASSTAGAGNQPQHF	TGTGCCAGCTCAACCGCAGGGGCTGGCAATCAGCCCCAGCATTTT